Below are 18 T cell receptor beta chains sequenced from a single sample in a study of cytotoxic CD8 clonotypes in ibrutinib-treated CLL. Using immunoSEQ multiplex PCR, the repertoire was profiled, and TCRdb retains in-frame clones only, with some absent. The sample has about 140,000 clones; over 75% are singletons. Sequenced here: PBMCs, sampled after 36 months of ibrutinib treatment. The origin of the receptors is a human donor with chronic lymphocytic leukemia.

This chain uses TRBV29-1 with TRBJ1-3; 7 bases match TRBD1. This CDR3 has 13 amino acids. Germline values: CDR1 SQVTM, CDR2 ANQGSEA. Trimming took 4 bases from V and 4 from J; bases not matched to a gene: 4. CDR3 nucleotides: TGCAGCGTTGGCAGGGGGTCGGGAAACACCATATATTTT. Translation gives CSVGRGSGNTIYF.

This clone was seen just once. This rearrangement joins TRBV6-1 to TRBJ1-5; D remains unclear. Germline V gene lookup returns CDR1 MNHNS and CDR2 SASEGT. V dropped 7 bases and J dropped 4 bases, with 11 bases sitting between them. This CDR3 contains 13 residues. In DNA form, the CDR3 reads TGTGCCAGCAAGCTAACAGCGAATCAGCCCCAGCATTTT. Protein product: CASKLTANQPQHF.

The chain is built from TRBV2 and TRBJ1-2; no clear D gene. V shed 5 bases and J shed 2 bases, with 15 bases lying between them. Germline V gives CDR1 SNHLY, CDR2 FYNNEI. The CDR3 has 15 amino acids. CDR3 sequence reads: CASSPPGGLNYGYTF. DNA of the CDR3: TGTGCCAGCAGTCCCCCTGGAGGGCTGAACTATGGCTACACCTTC.

The CDR3 spells CASSSPGVPNYGYTF. The CDR3 region has the DNA TGCGCCAGCAGCTCCCCCGGCGTACCTAACTATGGCTACACCTTC. The chain links TRBV5-1 to TRBJ1-2, with unresolved D. Trimming took off 3 bases at V and 0 bases at J, with 12 bases between the two ends. CDR1 SGHRS and CDR2 YFSETQ come from the germline V gene. This CDR3 spans 15 amino acids.

The CDR3 loop is CASTPRSGRFEQFF. CDR3 bases: TGTGCCAGCACTCCGAGGAGCGGGAGGTTTGAGCAGTTCTTC. The chain links TRBV27 to TRBJ2-1, with TRBD2 matching 9 bases. CDR1 is MNHEY and CDR2 is SMNVEV in the germline V gene (reference sequence). J gave up 9 bases and V 7 bases, and 10 bases lay outside the gene matches. The CDR3 is 14 residues long.

V gene TRBV5-4 combines with J gene TRBJ2-1, with 10 bases identical to TRBD2. The CDR3 is made up of 16 amino acids. V gave up 5 bases and J gave up 7 bases; unmatched junction bases: 12. Germline-derived CDR1 and CDR2 are SGHNT and YYREEE (reference sequence). The CDR3 sequence is CASRSQTSGNLNEQFF. The CDR3 DNA reads as TGTGCCAGCAGATCCCAAACTAGCGGGAATCTTAATGAGCAGTTCTTC.

CDR3 DNA: TGTGCCAGCTTTTCCACCTACGAGCAGTACTTC. It is translated as CASFSTYEQYF. The genes are TRBV28 and TRBJ2-7; no clear D. Germline loops: CDR1 MDHEN, CDR2 SYDVKM. The CDR3 length is 11 residues. The V and J ends lost 8 bases and 2 bases respectively, with 7 bases between them.

The chain joins TRBV5-1 to TRBJ2-5, with D perhaps being TRBD1 or TRBD2 (6 bases each). Between the trimmed V and J ends, which lost 0 bases and 4 bases, there was a span of 10 bases. Germline values: CDR1 SGHRS, CDR2 YFSETQ. The CDR3 sequence is 14 residues long. The CDR3 spells CASSLVGGRETQYF. DNA for the CDR3: TGCGCCAGCAGCTTGGTCGGGGGCCGAGAGACCCAGTACTTC. The variable domain in full, with the rest retrieved from reference TRBV5-1 and TRBJ2-5, is KAGVTQTPRYLIKTRGQQVTLSCSPISGHRSVSWYQQTPGQGLQFLFEYFSETQRNKGNFPGRFSGRQFSNSRSEMNVSTLELGDSALYLCASSLVGGRETQYFGPGTRLLVL.

The chain recombines TRBV9 with TRBJ2-3; 10 nucleotides align to TRBD2. This CDR3 is built from 15 residues. Germline CDR1 SGDLS, CDR2 YYNGEE. V was pared by 2 bases and J by 5 bases, with 5 bases of the junction left unmatched. In nucleotides, the CDR3 is TGTGCCAGCAGCGTCAGCGGGGGGGCGAGAGATACGCAGTATTTT. Translation: CASSVSGGARDTQYF.

The J gene is TRBJ1-2, the V gene TRBV5-1, with 8 bases lining up with TRBD1. This CDR3 contains 15 residues. Trimming at V came to 4 bases and at J to 4 bases, leaving 9 bases not matched to a gene. Germline loops: CDR1 SGHRS, CDR2 YFSETQ. This CDR3 reads CASSRDRSDPYGYTF. The DNA for the CDR3 is TGCGCCAGCAGCAGGGACAGGTCAGACCCCTATGGCTACACCTTC.

This rearrangement joins TRBV11-3 to TRBJ2-2, with D possibly being TRBD1 (6 bases). The CDR3 spans 12 residues. Germline V CDR1 and CDR2: SGHNT, YENEEA. V was trimmed by 5 bases and J by 11 bases, leaving 12 bases between them. CDR3 residues: CASSVQGLELFF. CDR3 nucleotides: TGTGCCAGCAGCGTACAGGGTCTTGAGCTGTTTTTT.

This chain uses TRBV27 with TRBJ2-4, with 9 positions matching TRBD1. Germline V CDR1 and CDR2: MNHEY, SMNVEV (reference sequence). The CDR3 contains 13 residues. V was pared by 2 bases and J by 9 bases, with 2 bases of the junction left unmatched. The CDR3 nucleotides read TGTGCCAGCAGTTTAGACAGGGGGAGCATTCAGTACTTC. Amino acids: CASSLDRGSIQYF.

This clone has only a few counts. Here the CDR3 reads CASSPWDSSSGNEQFF. The CDR3 nucleotides read TGTGCCAGCTCACCCTGGGACAGTAGCTCAGGGAATGAGCAGTTCTTC. The V and J genes are TRBV18 and TRBJ2-1, with 7 bases fitting TRBD1. Germline V gene sequence: CDR1 KGHSH, CDR2 LQKENI. The junction had 12 bases not matched to a gene; V was cut back by 3 bases and J by 7 bases. There are 16 residues in the CDR3.

The chain recombines TRBV5-1 with TRBJ2-2, with a possible D match to TRBD1 (5 bases). The CDR3 totals 15 residues. Germline V lookup: CDR1 SGHRS, CDR2 YFSETQ. The V end was cut by 2 bases, the J end by 6 bases, with 14 bases between. This CDR3 reads CASSFDSQVAGELFF. In nucleotides, the CDR3 is TGCGCCAGCAGCTTTGACAGCCAGGTGGCCGGGGAGCTGTTTTTT.

The rearrangement links TRBV27 to TRBJ2-1; D ambiguous. Trimming pared 2 bases from V and 7 bases from J, leaving 9 bases between. Germline V CDR1 and CDR2: MNHEY, SMNVEV (reference sequence). The CDR3 consists of 13 residues. The CDR3 loop is CASSLSIVNEQFF. In DNA, the CDR3 is TGTGCCAGCAGTTTAAGCATAGTGAATGAGCAGTTCTTC.

The chain uses TRBV18 and TRBJ2-1, with a possible D match to TRBD1 (6 bases). The V gene's germline CDR1 is KGHSH and CDR2 LQKENI. The CDR3 contains 13 residues. The germline V and J ends were trimmed by 6 bases and 9 bases, with 15 bases remaining between them. CDR3 residues: CASSGHQGVEQFF. Here the CDR3 DNA reads TGTGCCAGCTCGGGACACCAAGGGGTTGAGCAGTTCTTC.

The CDR3 is CASSLKGRSQPQHF. CDR3 bases: TGTGCCAGCAGCTTGAAGGGTCGCAGTCAGCCCCAGCATTTT. The gene calls are TRBV5-8 and TRBJ1-5, with D unclear. Trimming left V 1 base short and J 6 bases short, with 11 bases between. The CDR3 contains 14 residues. Germline V gene sequence: CDR1 SGHTS, CDR2 YDEGEE. Supplemented by reference TRBV5-8 and TRBJ1-5, the full variable domain reads EAGVTQSPTHLIKTRGQQATLRCSPISGHTSVYWYQQALGLGLQFLLWYDEGEERNRGNFPPRFSGRQFPNYSSELNVNALELEDSALYLCASSLKGRSQPQHFGDGTRLSIL.

CDR3 region: CASSQEVFRNYGYTF. Written as DNA, the CDR3 is TGTGCCAGCAGCCAAGAAGTATTCCGTAACTATGGCTACACCTTC. V usage is TRBV4-2 and J usage is TRBJ1-2; D not resolved. V lost 0 bases, J lost 1 base, and 9 bases lay in between. CDR1 is LGHNA, CDR2 YNFKEQ, per germline. The CDR3 is made up of 15 amino acids.